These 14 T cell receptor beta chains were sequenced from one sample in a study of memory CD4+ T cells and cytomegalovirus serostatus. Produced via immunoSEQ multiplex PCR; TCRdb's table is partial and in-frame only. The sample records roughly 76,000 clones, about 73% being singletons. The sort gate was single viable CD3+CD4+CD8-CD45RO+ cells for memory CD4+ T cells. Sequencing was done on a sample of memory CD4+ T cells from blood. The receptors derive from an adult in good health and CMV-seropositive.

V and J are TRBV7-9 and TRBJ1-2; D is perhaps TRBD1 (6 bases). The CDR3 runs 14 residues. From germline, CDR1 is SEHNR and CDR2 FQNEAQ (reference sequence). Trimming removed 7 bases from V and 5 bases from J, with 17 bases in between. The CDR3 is CASTRDMGTYGYTF. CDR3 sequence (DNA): TGTGCCAGCACCCGGGACATGGGGACTTATGGCTACACCTTC.

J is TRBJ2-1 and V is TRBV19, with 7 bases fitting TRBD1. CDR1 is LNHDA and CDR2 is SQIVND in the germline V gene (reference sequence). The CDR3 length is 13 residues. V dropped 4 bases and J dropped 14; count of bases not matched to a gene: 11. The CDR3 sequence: CASSTTGTQGKFF. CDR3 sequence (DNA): TGTGCCAGTAGTACGACAGGGACGCAAGGGAAGTTCTTC. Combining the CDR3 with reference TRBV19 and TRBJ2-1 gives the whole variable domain DGGITQSPKYLFRKEGQNVTLSCEQNLNHDAMYWYRQDPGQGLRLIYYSQIVNDFQKGDIAEGYSVSREKKESFPLTVTSAQKNPTAFYLCASSTTGTQGKFFGPGTRLTVL.

CDR3: CASSFGTGVGNEQFF. CDR3 DNA sequence: TGTGCCAGCAGTTTCGGGACAGGGGTTGGGAATGAGCAGTTCTTC. The chain couples TRBV7-9 to TRBJ2-1, with 10 positions matching TRBD1. V shed 6 bases and J 7 bases; nucleotides not matched to a gene: 9. This CDR3 spans 15 amino acids. Germline CDR1 SEHNR, CDR2 FQNEAQ (reference sequence). Full variable domain (remainder filled in from reference TRBV7-9 and TRBJ2-1): DTGVSQNPRHKITKRGQNVTFRCDPISEHNRLYWYRQTLGQGPEFLTYFQNEAQLEKSRLLSDRFSAERPKGSFSTLEIQRTEQGDSAMYLCASSFGTGVGNEQFFGPGTRLTVL.

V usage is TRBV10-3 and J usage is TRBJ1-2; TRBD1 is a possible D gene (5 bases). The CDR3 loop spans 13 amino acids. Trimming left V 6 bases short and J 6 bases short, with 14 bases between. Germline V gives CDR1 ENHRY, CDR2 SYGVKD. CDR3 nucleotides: TGTGCCATCAGGAGCAGGGAGGAGGATGGCTACACCTTC. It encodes CAIRSREEDGYTF.

The CDR3 here is CASSPPRVGLTDTQYF. CDR3 in DNA: TGCGCCAGCAGTCCCCCCCGGGTAGGGCTCACAGATACGCAGTATTTT. The rearrangement links TRBV5-1 to TRBJ2-3; D not certain. Looked up from germline, CDR1 is SGHRS and CDR2 is YFSETQ. The ends were cut back, 5 bases at V and 2 bases at J, with 18 bases in the middle. CDR3 length: 16 residues.

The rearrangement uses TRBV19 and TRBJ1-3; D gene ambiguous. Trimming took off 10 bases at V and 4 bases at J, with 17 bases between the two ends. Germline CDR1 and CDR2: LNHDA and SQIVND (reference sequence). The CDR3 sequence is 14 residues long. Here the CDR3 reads CATQTTGGGNTIYF. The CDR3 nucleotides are TGTGCCACCCAAACCACGGGCGGGGGAAACACCATATATTTT.

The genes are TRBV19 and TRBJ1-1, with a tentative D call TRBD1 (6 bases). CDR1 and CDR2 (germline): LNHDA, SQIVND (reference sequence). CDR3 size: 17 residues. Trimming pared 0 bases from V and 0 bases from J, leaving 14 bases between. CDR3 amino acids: CASSIEGTQLMNTEAFF. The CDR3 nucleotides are TGTGCCAGTAGTATAGAGGGGACACAGCTCATGAACACTGAAGCTTTCTTT.

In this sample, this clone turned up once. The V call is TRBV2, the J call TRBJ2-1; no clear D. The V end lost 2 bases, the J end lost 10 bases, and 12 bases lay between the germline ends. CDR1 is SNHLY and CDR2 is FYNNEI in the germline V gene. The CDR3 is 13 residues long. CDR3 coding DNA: TGTGCCAGCAGTGAATATCCTAGTTTCGAGCAGTTCTTC. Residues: CASSEYPSFEQFF. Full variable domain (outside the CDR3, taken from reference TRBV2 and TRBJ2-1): EPEVTQTPSHQVTQMGQEVILRCVPISNHLYFYWYRQILGQKVEFLVSFYNNEISEKSEIFDDQFSVERPDGSNFTLKIRSTKLEDSAMYFCASSEYPSFEQFFGPGTRLTVL.

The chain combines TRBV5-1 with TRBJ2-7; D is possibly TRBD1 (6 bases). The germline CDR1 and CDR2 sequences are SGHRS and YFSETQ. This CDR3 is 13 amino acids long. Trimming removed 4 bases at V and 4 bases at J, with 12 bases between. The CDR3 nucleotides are TGCGCCAGCAGCCCACAGGGTATATACGAGCAGTACTTC. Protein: CASSPQGIYEQYF.

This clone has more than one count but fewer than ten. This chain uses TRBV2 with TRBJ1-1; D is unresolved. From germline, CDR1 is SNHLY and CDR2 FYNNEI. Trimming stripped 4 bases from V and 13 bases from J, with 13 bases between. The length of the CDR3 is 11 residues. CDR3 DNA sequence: TGTGCCAGCAGTGGCGGCTTACGGAGTTTCTTT. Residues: CASSGGLRSFF.

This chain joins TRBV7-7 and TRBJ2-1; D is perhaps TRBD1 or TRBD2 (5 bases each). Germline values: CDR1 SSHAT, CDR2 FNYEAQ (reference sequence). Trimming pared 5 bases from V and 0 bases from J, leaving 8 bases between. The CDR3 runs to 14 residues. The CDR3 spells CASSPGGSYNEQFF. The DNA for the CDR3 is TGTGCCAGCAGCCCTGGGGGCTCCTACAATGAGCAGTTCTTC.

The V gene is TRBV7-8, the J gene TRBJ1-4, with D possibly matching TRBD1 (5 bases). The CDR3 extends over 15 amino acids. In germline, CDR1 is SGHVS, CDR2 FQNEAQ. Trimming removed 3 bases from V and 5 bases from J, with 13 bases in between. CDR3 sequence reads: CASSFDGTENEKLFF. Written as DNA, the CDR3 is TGTGCCAGCAGCTTCGATGGGACGGAGAATGAAAAACTGTTTTTT.

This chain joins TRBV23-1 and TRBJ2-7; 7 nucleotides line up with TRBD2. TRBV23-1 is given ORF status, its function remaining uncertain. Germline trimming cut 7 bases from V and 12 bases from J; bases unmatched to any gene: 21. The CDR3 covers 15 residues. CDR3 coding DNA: TGCGCCAGCACCCACGGCGATAGCGGGCCCTGGATGCCGTACGTC. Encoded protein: CASTHGDSGPWMPYV.

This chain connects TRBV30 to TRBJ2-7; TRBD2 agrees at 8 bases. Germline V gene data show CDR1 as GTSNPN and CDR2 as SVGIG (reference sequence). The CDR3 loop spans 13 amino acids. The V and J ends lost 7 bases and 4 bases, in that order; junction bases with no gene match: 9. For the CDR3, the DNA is TGTGCCTCCGACCGGGGGGGGCTATACGAGCAGTACTTC. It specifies CASDRGGLYEQYF.